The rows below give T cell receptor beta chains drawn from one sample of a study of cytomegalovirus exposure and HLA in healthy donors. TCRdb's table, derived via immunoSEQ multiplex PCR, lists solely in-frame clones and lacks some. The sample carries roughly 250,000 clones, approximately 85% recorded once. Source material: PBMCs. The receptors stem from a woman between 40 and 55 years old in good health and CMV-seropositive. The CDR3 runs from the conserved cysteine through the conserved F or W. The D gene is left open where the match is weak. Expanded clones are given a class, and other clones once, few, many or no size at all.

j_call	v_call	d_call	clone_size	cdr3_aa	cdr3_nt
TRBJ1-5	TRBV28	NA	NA	CASSLGQLSQPQHF	TGTGCCAGCAGTTTAGGGCAGTTAAGTCAGCCCCAGCATTTT
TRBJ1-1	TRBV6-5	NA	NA	CATTSTMNTEAFF	TGTGCCACCACGAGCACCATGAACACTGAAGCTTTCTTT
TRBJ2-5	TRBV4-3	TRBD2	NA	CASSQDLTSGRAQETQYF	TGCGCCAGCAGCCAAGATCTGACTAGCGGGAGGGCCCAGGAGACCCAGTACTTC
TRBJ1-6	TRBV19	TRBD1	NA	CASSAPDRGRESPLHF	TGTGCCAGTAGTGCGCCCGACAGGGGACGTGAGTCACCCCTCCACTTT
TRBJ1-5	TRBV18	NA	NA	CASSPLGGVSNQPQHF	TGTGCCAGCTCACCCCTTGGAGGGGTTAGCAATCAGCCCCAGCATTTT
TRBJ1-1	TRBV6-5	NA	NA	CASSTPSGTEAFF	TGTGCCAGCAGTACCCCTTCGGGCACTGAAGCTTTCTTT
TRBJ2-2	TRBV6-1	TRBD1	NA	CAIPGQGTYTGELFF	TGTGCCATCCCGGGACAGGGGACATACACCGGGGAGCTGTTTTTT
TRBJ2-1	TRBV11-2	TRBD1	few	CASRTGTGPSNEQFF	TGTGCCAGCAGAACCGGGACAGGGCCCTCCAATGAGCAGTTCTTC
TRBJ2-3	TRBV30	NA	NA	CAWSVTDTQYF	TGTGCCTGGAGCGTCACAGATACGCAGTATTTT
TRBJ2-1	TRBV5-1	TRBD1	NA	CASSLDRVDEQFF	TGCGCCAGCAGCCTTGACAGGGTTGATGAGCAGTTCTTC
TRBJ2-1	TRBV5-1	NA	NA	CASRTEGSFYNEQFF	TGCGCCAGCAGAACCGAGGGCTCGTTCTACAATGAGCAGTTCTTC
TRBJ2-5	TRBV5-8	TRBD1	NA	CASSFRDRDQETQYF	TGTGCCAGCAGCTTCCGGGACAGGGACCAAGAGACCCAGTACTTC
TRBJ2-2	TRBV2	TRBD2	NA	CASSPTGLAGYSTGELFF	TGTGCCAGCAGCCCAACGGGACTAGCGGGATATAGTACCGGGGAGCTGTTTTTT
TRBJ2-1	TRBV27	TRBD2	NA	CASSLSGLAGAKPPYNEQFF	TGTGCCAGCAGTTTATCAGGGCTAGCGGGAGCGAAGCCCCCCTACAATGAGCAGTTCTTC
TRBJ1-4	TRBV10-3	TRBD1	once	CAIGSSTGIGEKLFF	TGTGCCATCGGGAGTTCGACAGGGATCGGAGAAAAACTGTTTTTT
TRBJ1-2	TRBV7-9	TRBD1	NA	CSSSLRGGPPRPQF	TGTTCCAGCAGCTTAAGAGGGGGCCCCCCTCGGCCCCAATTC
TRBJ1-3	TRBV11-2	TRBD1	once	CASSLWLRDSYGNTIYF	TGTGCCAGCAGCTTATGGTTGCGGGACAGTTATGGAAACACCATATATTTT